Given below is one T cell receptor beta chain in context. The ends were cut back, 5 bases at V and 3 bases at J, with 11 bases in the middle. The V gene's germline CDR1 is SGHTA and CDR2 FQGNSA. This CDR3 comprises 14 residues. Source study methods: Cell counts per sample came from amplifying reference gene primers. The method was immunoSEQ multiplex PCR; TCRdb's version includes in-frame clones alone and lacks a portion of them. V, J and clone size derive from that table, while D and trimming were established from the DNA sequence. The sample comprises roughly 40,000 clones, roughly 88% of which are singletons, and 1% to 1.5% rests with the top ten. These data originate in a study of blood T cell repertoires in COVID-19. As for the study in general: Samples came from the United States, Italy and Spain, spanning acute and convalescent COVID-19. The analysed material was cDNA or gDNA that came from T cells, B-cell-depleted T cells, or PBMCs.

This chain connects TRBV7-2 to TRBJ1-3, with no clear D. The origin of this receptor is a woman aged 40 to 49 with acute or convalescent COVID-19. Material: peripheral blood. The CDR3 reads CASSPRGFGNTIYF. The CDR3 DNA sequence: TGTGCCAGCAGCCCTCGGGGTTTTGGAAACACCATATATTTT.